This T cell receptor (beta chain) emerged from a study of fetal regulatory T cell absence and autoimmunity. Study conclusions and caveats: Pancreas TCRs were oligoclonally enriched versus cord blood, some clones over 95-fold.

The assay was immunoSEQ multiplex PCR, and TCRdb's table has in-frame clones only and misses some. The sample contains more than 90,000 clones, 72% of which appear only once. Notes on this clone: Its matching antigen is unknown.

CDR3 size: 14 residues. V lost 2 bases to trimming and J lost 12 bases, with 19 bases between them. Germline-derived CDR1 and CDR2 are MNHEY and SMNVEV (reference sequence). The rearrangement joins TRBV27 to TRBJ2-5, with D maybe TRBD1 (5 bases). The sample taken for sequencing was pancreas tissue. The sequence was collected from a male donor with IPEX syndrome. The chain's CDR3 is CASSLGPYEAGKYF. The DNA of the CDR3 is TGTGCCAGCAGTTTAGGGCCTTACGAGGCAGGGAAGTACTTC.